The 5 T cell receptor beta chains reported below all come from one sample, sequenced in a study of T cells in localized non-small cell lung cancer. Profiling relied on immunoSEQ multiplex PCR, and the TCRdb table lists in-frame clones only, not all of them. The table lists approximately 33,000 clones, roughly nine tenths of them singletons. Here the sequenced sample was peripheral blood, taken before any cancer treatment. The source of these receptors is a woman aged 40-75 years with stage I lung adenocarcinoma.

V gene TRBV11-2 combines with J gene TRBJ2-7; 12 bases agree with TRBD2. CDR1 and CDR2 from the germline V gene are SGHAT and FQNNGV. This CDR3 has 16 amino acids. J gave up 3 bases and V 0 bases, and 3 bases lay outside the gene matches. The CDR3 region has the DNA TGTGCCAGCAGCTTAGACCTAGCGGGGGGGCTCTACGAGCAGTACTTC. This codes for CASSLDLAGGLYEQYF.

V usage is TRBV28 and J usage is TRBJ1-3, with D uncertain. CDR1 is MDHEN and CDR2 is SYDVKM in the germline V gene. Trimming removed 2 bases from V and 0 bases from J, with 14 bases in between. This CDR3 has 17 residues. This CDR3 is CASSLGFPENSGNTIYF. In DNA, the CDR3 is TGTGCCAGCAGTTTAGGGTTCCCAGAGAACTCTGGAAACACCATATATTTT. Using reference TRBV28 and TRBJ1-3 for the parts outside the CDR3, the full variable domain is DVKVTQSSRYLVKRTGEKVFLECVQDMDHENMFWYRQDPGLGLRLIYFSYDVKMKEKGDIPEGYSVSREKKERFSLILESASTNQTSMYLCASSLGFPENSGNTIYFGEGSWLTVV.

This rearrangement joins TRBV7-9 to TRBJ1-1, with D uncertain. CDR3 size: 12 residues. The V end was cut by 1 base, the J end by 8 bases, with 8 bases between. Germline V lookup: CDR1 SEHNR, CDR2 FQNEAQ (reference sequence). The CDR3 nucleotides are TGTGCCAGCAGCTTAGGAGGCGGGGAAGCTTTCTTT. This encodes CASSLGGGEAFF.

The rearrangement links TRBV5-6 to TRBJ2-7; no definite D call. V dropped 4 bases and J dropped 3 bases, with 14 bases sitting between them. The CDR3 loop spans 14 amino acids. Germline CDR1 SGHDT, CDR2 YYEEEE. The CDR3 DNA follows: TGTGCCAGCAGCGCCACTGGCCCCCTCTACGAGCAGTACTTC. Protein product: CASSATGPLYEQYF.

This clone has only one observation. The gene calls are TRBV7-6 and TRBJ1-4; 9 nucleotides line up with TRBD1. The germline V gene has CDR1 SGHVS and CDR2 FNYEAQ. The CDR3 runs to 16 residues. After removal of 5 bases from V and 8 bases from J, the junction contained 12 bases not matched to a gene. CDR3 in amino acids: CASSAKQGAILEKLFF. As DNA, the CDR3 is TGTGCCAGCAGCGCTAAACAGGGGGCGATCTTAGAAAAACTGTTTTTT.